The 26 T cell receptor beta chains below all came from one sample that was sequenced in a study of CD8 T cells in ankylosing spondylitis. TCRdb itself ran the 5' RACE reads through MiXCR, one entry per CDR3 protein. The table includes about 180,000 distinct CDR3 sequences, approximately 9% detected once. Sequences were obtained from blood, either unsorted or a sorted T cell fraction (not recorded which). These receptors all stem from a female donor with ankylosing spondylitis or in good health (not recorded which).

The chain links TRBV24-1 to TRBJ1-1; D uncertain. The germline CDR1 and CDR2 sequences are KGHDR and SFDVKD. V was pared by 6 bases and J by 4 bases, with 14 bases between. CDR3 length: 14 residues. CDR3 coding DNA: TGTGCCACCAGTTCGGTCGGGCGGGGCACTGAAGCTTTCTTT. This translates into CATSSVGRGTEAFF.

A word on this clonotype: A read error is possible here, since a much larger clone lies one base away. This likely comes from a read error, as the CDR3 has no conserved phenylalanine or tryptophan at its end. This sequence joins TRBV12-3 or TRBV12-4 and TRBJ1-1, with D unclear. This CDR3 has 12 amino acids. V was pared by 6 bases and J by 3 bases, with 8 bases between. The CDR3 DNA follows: TGTGCCAGCAGGGACTGGGACACTGAAGCTTTCTCT. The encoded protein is CASRDWDTEAFS.

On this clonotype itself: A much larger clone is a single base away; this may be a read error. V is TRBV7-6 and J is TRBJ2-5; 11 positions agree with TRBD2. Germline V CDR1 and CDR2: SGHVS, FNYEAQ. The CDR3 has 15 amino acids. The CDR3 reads CAISLNPLAGGTQYF. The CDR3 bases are TGTGCCATCAGCTTAAATCCCCTAGCGGGAGGGACCCAGTACTTC.

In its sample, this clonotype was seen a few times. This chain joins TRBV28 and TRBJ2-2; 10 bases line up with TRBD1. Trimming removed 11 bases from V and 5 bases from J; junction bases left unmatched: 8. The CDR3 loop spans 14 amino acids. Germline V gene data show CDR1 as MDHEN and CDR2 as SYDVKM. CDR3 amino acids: CAVRQGARTGELFF. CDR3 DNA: TGTGCCGTTCGACAGGGGGCGAGAACCGGGGAGCTGTTTTTT.

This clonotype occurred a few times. CDR3 loop: CASREGGRNEQFF. The CDR3 coding sequence is TGTGCCAGCAGGGAGGGGGGGAGAAATGAGCAGTTCTTC. The chain is built from TRBV7-9 and TRBJ2-1, with TRBD2 as a possible D gene (7 bases). There are 13 residues in the CDR3. Looked up from germline, CDR1 is SEHNR and CDR2 is FQNEAQ (reference sequence). Trimming shortened V by 6 bases and J by 7 bases, and 13 bases separated the two germline ends.

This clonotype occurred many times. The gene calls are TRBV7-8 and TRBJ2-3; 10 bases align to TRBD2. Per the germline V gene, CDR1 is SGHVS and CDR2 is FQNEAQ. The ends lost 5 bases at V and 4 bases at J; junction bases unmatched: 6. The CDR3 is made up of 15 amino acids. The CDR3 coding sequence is TGTGCCAGCAGCCCTAGCGGGAGCGGGTCAGATACGCAGTATTTT. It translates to CASSPSGSGSDTQYF.

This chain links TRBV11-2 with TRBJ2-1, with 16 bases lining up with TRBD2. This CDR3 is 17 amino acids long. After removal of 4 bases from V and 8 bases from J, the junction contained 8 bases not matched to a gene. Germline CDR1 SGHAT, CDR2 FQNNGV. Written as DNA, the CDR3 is TGTGCCAGCAGCTCCGGGACTAGCGGGAGGGCCAGGGATGAGCAGTTCTTC. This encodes CASSSGTSGRARDEQFF.

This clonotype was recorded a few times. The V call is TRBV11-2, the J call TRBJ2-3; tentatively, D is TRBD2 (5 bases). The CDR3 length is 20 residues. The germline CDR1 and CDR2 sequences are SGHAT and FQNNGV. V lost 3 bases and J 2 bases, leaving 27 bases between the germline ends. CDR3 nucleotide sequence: TGTGCCAGCAGCTTGGTCGGGGATGCTCTATCCCTTGGGCCCACAGATACGCAGTATTTT. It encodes CASSLVGDALSLGPTDTQYF.

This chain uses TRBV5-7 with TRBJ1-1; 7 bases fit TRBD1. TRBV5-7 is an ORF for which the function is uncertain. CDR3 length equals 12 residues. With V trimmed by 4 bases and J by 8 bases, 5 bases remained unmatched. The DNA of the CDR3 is TGTGCCAGCAGCCTAGGGACAGACGAAGCTTTCTTT. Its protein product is CASSLGTDEAFF.

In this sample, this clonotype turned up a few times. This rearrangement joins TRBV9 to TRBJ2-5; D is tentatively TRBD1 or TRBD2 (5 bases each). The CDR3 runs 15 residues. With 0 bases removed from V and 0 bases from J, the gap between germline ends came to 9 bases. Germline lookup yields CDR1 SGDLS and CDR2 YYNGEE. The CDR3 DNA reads TGTGCCAGCAGCGTAGGACGGGACCACCAAGAGACCCAGTACTTC. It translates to CASSVGRDHQETQYF.

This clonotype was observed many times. CDR3 amino acids: CASSQGAQDPIYEQYF. The CDR3 DNA follows: TGCGCCAGCAGCCAAGGGGCCCAAGACCCCATCTACGAGCAGTACTTC. The chain links TRBV4-3 to TRBJ2-7; unclear D gene. Trimming stripped 1 base from V and 3 bases from J, with 16 bases between. CDR1 is LGHNA and CDR2 is YSLEER in the germline V gene. This CDR3 is 16 amino acids long.

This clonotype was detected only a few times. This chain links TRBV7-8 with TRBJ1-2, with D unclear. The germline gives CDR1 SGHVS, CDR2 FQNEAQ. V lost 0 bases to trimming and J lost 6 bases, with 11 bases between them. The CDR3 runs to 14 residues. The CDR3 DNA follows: TGTGCCAGCAGCTTAGCAGGAGCGGCCGATGGCTACACCTTC. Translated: CASSLAGAADGYTF.

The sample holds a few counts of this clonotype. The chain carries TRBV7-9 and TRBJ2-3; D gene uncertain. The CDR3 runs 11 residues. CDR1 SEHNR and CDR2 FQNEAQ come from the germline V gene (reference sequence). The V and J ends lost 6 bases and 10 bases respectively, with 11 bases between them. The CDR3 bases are TGTGCCAGCAGTCTTAATATGGCGCAGTATTTT. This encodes CASSLNMAQYF.

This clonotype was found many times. The CDR3 bases are TGTGCCAGCAGCCAAGATAGATTAGCGCGCAATGAGCAGTTCTTC. Translated, it gives CASSQDRLARNEQFF. The chain is built from TRBV14 and TRBJ2-1; weak D call: TRBD2 (5 bases). CDR1 SGHDN and CDR2 FVKESK come from the germline V gene. V was trimmed by 0 bases and J by 6 bases, leaving 12 bases between them. The CDR3 length is 15 residues.

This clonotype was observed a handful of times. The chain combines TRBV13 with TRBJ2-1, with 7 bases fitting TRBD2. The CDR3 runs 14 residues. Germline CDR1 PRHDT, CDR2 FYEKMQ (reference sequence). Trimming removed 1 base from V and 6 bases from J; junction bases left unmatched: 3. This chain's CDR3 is CASSLAGLRNEQFF. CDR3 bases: TGTGCCAGCAGCTTAGCGGGACTACGCAATGAGCAGTTCTTC.

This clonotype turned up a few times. In nucleotides, the CDR3 is TGTGCCAGCAGCCTGGGACTAGCGGGAGAGAGCGAGCAGTACTTC. It codes for CASSLGLAGESEQYF. The chain combines TRBV6-1 with TRBJ2-7; 14 nucleotides align to TRBD2. CDR3 length: 15 residues. The V gene end was trimmed by 6 bases and the J gene end by 6 bases; junction bases not matched to a gene: 7. Per the germline V gene, CDR1 is MNHNS and CDR2 is SASEGT.

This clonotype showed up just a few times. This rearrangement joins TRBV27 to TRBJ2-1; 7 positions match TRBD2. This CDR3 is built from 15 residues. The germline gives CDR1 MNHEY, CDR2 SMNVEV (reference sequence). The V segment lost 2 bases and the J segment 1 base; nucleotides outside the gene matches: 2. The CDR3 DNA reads TGTGCCAGCAGTTTACTCGGGGGGTCCTACAATGAGCAGTTCTTC. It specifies CASSLLGGSYNEQFF.

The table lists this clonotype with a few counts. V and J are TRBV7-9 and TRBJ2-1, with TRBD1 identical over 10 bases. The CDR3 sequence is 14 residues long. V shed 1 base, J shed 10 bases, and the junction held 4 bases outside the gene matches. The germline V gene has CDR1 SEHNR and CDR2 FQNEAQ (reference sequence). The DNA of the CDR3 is TGTGCCAGCAGCTTAGTTGGACAGGGGGACGAGCAGTTCTTC. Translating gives CASSLVGQGDEQFF. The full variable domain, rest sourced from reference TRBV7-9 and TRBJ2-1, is DTGVSQNPRHKITKRGQNVTFRCDPISEHNRLYWYRQTLGQGPEFLTYFQNEAQLEKSRLLSDRFSAERPKGSFSTLEIQRTEQGDSAMYLCASSLVGQGDEQFFGPGTRLTVL.

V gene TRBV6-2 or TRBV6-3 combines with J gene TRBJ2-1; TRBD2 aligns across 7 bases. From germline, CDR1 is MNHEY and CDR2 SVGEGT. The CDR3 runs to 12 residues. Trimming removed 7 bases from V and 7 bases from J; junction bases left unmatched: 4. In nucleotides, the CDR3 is TGTGCCAGCACCCACGGGGGGAATGAGCAGTTCTTC. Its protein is CASTHGGNEQFF.

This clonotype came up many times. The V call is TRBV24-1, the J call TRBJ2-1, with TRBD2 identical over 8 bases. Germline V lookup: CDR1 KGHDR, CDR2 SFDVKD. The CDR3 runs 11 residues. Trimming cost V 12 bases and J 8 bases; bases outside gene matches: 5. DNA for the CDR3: TGTGCCGTATCCGGGGGGGATGAGCAGTTCTTC. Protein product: CAVSGGDEQFF.

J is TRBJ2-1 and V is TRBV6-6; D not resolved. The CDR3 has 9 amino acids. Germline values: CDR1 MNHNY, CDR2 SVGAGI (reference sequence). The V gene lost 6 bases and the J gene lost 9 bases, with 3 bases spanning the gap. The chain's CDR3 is CASSTEQFF. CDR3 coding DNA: TGTGCCAGCAGCACTGAGCAGTTCTTC.

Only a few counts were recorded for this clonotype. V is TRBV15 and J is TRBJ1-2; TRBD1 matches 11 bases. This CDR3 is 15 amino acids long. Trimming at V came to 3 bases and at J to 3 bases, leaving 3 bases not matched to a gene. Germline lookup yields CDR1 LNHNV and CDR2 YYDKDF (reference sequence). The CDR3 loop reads CATSRDRGRDYGYTF. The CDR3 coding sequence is TGTGCCACCAGCAGGGACAGGGGGCGTGACTATGGCTACACCTTC. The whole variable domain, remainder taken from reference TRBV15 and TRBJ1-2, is DAMVIQNPRYQVTQFGKPVTLSCSQTLNHNVMYWYQQKSSQAPKLLFHYYDKDFNNEADTPDNFQSRRPNTSFCFLDIRSPGLGDTAMYLCATSRDRGRDYGYTFGSGTRLTVV.

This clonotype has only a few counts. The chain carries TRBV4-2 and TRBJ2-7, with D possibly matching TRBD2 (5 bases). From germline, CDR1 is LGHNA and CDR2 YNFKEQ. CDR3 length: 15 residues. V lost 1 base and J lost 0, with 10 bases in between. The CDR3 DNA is TGTGCCAGCAGCCAAGCGTACGGGGTCTCCTACGAGCAGTACTTC. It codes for CASSQAYGVSYEQYF.

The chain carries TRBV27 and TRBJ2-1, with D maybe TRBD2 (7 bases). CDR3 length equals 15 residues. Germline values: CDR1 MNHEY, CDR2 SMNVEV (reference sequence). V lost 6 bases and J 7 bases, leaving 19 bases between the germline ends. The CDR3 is CASRQTFEGGNEQFF. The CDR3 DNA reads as TGTGCCAGCAGACAGACTTTTGAGGGGGGGAATGAGCAGTTCTTC.

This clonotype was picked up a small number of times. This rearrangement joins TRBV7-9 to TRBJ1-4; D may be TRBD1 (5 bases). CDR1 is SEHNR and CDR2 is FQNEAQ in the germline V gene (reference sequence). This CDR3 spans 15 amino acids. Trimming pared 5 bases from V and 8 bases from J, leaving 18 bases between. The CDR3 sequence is CASSAKQEVREKLFF. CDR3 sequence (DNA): TGTGCCAGCAGCGCAAAACAGGAGGTTCGGGAAAAACTGTTTTTT.

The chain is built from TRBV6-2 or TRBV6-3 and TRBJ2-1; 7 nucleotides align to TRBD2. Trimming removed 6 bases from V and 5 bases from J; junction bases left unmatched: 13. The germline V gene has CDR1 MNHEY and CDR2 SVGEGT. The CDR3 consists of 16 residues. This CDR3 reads CASRRLRERGHNEQFF. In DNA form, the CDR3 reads TGTGCCAGCAGACGCCTTCGGGAGCGGGGACACAATGAGCAGTTCTTC.